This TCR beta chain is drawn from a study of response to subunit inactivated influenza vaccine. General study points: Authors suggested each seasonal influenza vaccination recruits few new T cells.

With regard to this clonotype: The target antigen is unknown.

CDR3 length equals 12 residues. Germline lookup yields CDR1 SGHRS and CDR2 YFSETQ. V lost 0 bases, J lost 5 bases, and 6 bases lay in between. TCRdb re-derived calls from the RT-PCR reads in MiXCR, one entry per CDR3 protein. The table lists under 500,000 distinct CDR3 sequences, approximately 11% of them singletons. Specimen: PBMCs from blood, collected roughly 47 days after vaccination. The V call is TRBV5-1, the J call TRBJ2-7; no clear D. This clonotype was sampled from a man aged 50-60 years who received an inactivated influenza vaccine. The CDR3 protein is CASSLADHEQYF. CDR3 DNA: TGCGCCAGCAGCTTGGCAGACCACGAGCAGTACTTC. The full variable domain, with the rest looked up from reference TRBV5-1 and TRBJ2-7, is KAGVTQTPRYLIKTRGQQVTLSCSPISGHRSVSWYQQTPGQGLQFLFEYFSETQRNKGNFPGRFSGRQFSNSRSEMNVSTLELGDSALYLCASSLADHEQYFGPGTRLTVT.